Shown below are 15 T cell receptor beta chains from a single sample sequenced in a study of CD8 T cells in Susac syndrome. Reverse transcription of roughly 0.5 to 1 ug RNA was performed with random hexamers. Using its own MiXCR run on the immunoSEQ multiplex PCR reads, TCRdb lists one record per CDR3 protein. The sample records about 140,000 distinct CDR3 sequences, roughly 94% being singletons. The sequenced sample consisted of CD4+ T cells from PBMCs. The receptors shown here come from a human donor with Susac syndrome.

The rearrangement joins TRBV12-3 or TRBV12-4 to TRBJ2-6; no clear D. The CDR3 totals 11 residues. Trimming took off 7 bases at V and 2 bases at J, with 0 bases between the two ends. The CDR3 spells CASTGANVLTF. The CDR3 nucleotides read TGTGCCAGCACTGGGGCCAACGTCCTGACTTTC.

The chain links TRBV9 to TRBJ1-3; TRBD1 is a possible D gene (6 bases). V dropped 0 bases and J dropped 0 bases, with 10 bases sitting between them. The germline gives CDR1 SGDLS, CDR2 YYNGEE. The CDR3 has 16 residues. The CDR3 reads CASSVGDTGSGNTIYF. The DNA for the CDR3 is TGTGCCAGCAGCGTAGGGGACACCGGCTCTGGAAACACCATATATTTT.

This rearrangement joins TRBV20-1 to TRBJ2-7; D not certain. Trimming cost V 6 bases and J 5 bases, with 8 bases left between them. The CDR3 is 10 residues long. Germline-derived CDR1 and CDR2 are DFQATT and SNEGSKA (reference sequence). CDR3 DNA: TGCAGTGCCCTTCGGGACGAGCAGTACTTC. Translation: CSALRDEQYF.

This chain links TRBV5-1 with TRBJ2-5; TRBD1 matches 8 bases. CDR3 size: 14 residues. V trimming: 4 bases; J trimming: 4 bases; junction bases outside the gene matches: 6. Germline V gene lookup returns CDR1 SGHRS and CDR2 YFSETQ. CDR3 sequence reads: CASSGQGMGETQYF. CDR3 in DNA: TGCGCCAGCAGCGGACAGGGAATGGGAGAGACCCAGTACTTC.

The J gene is TRBJ2-3, the V gene TRBV4-2; 11 nucleotides align to TRBD1. Germline-derived CDR1 and CDR2 are LGHNA and YNFKEQ. V trimming: 1 base; J trimming: 8 bases; junction bases outside the gene matches: 2. This CDR3 contains 14 residues. CDR3 protein: CASSQGGTGGTQYF. The CDR3 DNA sequence: TGTGCCAGCAGCCAAGGCGGGACAGGGGGTACGCAGTATTTT.

In this sample, this clonotype turned up a few times. V usage is TRBV6-1 and J usage is TRBJ1-6, with a tentative D call TRBD1 (5 bases). The CDR3 has 16 amino acids. CDR1 and CDR2 from the germline V gene are MNHNS and SASEGT. Between the trimmed V and J ends, which lost 4 bases and 6 bases, there was a span of 16 bases. CDR3 sequence: CASSVETAMINSPLHF. DNA for the CDR3: TGTGCCAGCAGTGTGGAGACAGCAATGATTAATTCACCCCTCCACTTT.

V gene TRBV20-1 combines with J gene TRBJ2-5; 8 bases match TRBD2. Trimming cost V 3 bases and J 5 bases; bases outside gene matches: 5. The CDR3 has 13 amino acids. From germline, CDR1 is DFQATT and CDR2 SNEGSKA (reference sequence). CDR3 sequence: CSASGRVRETQYF. The CDR3 nucleotides are TGCAGTGCTAGCGGGAGGGTCCGGGAGACCCAGTACTTC.

The CDR3 protein is CSVEDRQGLNEQFF. As DNA, the CDR3 is TGCAGCGTTGAAGATCGACAGGGCCTTAATGAGCAGTTCTTC. The chain links TRBV29-1 to TRBJ2-1; 7 bases match TRBD1. CDR1 and CDR2 (germline): SQVTM, ANQGSEA. Unmatched junction bases numbered 6, after V lost 0 bases and J lost 7 bases. The CDR3 spans 14 residues.

The chain has TRBV9 and TRBJ1-6; no reliable D call. V shed 6 bases and J shed 0 bases, with 10 bases lying between them. Germline CDR1 SGDLS, CDR2 YYNGEE. This CDR3 contains 15 residues. This CDR3 reads CASKTTDSYNSPLHF. As DNA, the CDR3 is TGTGCCAGCAAAACGACCGACTCCTATAATTCACCCCTCCACTTT.

This chain connects TRBV19 to TRBJ1-1; 10 nucleotides agree with TRBD1. From germline, CDR1 is LNHDA and CDR2 SQIVND (reference sequence). V lost 5 bases to trimming and J lost 5 bases; unmatched junction nucleotides: 8. The CDR3 is 15 residues long. The chain's CDR3 is CASSYFGTGVTEAFF. In nucleotides, the CDR3 is TGTGCCAGTAGTTATTTCGGGACAGGGGTTACTGAAGCTTTCTTT.

The rearrangement joins TRBV6-6 to TRBJ1-2; 7 bases line up with TRBD1. The CDR3 extends over 13 amino acids. The germline V gene encodes CDR1 MNHNY and CDR2 SVGAGI (reference sequence). The J segment lost 7 bases and the V segment lost 6 bases, leaving 8 bases of the junction unmatched. The CDR3 is CASRQTGDSGYTF. The CDR3 DNA reads TGTGCCAGCAGACAAACAGGGGATAGTGGCTACACCTTC.

V usage is TRBV27 and J usage is TRBJ2-2; D possibly corresponds to TRBD2 (7 bases). Trimming stripped 6 bases from V and 5 bases from J, with 16 bases between. The CDR3 is 15 residues long. The germline gives CDR1 MNHEY, CDR2 SMNVEV (reference sequence). CDR3 coding DNA: TGTGCCAGCAGCCCGACTAGGGGGGGGACCGGGGAGCTGTTTTTT. It encodes CASSPTRGGTGELFF.

The chain uses TRBV2 and TRBJ1-5, with 8 bases matching TRBD1. CDR3 size: 15 residues. Germline values: CDR1 SNHLY, CDR2 FYNNEI. Losses at the gene ends were 2 bases for V and 7 bases for J; bases not matched to a gene: 7. In DNA form, the CDR3 reads TGTGCCAGCAGTGAAACTGGACAGGGCGGACAGCCCCAGCATTTT. Translated: CASSETGQGGQPQHF.

The chain couples TRBV18 to TRBJ2-1; D may correspond to TRBD1 or TRBD2 (5 bases each). Germline CDR1 reads KGHSH; CDR2 reads LQKENI. The CDR3 runs to 12 residues. The ends were cut back, 1 base at V and 12 bases at J, with 10 bases in the middle. This chain's CDR3 is CASSPRGSVQFF. The CDR3 nucleotides are TGTGCCAGCTCACCACGGGGGTCTGTGCAGTTCTTC.

The chain has TRBV20-1 and TRBJ2-3; D is unresolved. Germline-derived CDR1 and CDR2 are DFQATT and SNEGSKA (reference sequence). The CDR3 has 11 residues. Trimming removed 6 bases from V and 8 bases from J, with 12 bases in between. In nucleotides, the CDR3 is TGCAGTGCCTACCTAGATGCTACGCAGTATTTT. Its protein is CSAYLDATQYF.